The present T cell receptor beta chain was sequenced within a study of OX40 agonist ivuxolimab in advanced cancers. Germline V gene data show CDR1 as GTSNPN and CDR2 as SVGIG (reference sequence). The CDR3 runs to 14 residues. V lost 2 bases to trimming and J lost 4 bases; unmatched junction nucleotides: 5. People who had autoimmune disease history or systemic immunosuppression were excluded. Blood draws occurred at baseline, cycle 4 day 1, and cycle 7 day 1. Sequenced by immunoSEQ multiplex PCR; TCRdb stores in-frame clones only, minus some. The data show 95,000 to 150,000 clones, around 95% seen once.

The gene calls are TRBV30 and TRBJ2-5, with 9 bases aligning to TRBD1. The starting material was CD4+ or CD8+ T cells sorted from blood, obtained in a trial of the OX40 agonist ivuxolimab. This TCR was sampled from an adult with an advanced solid tumor such as melanoma, head and neck, liver or kidney cancer. CDR3 sequence reads: CAWSWTGVGETQYF. CDR3 DNA: TGTGCCTGGAGTTGGACAGGGGTAGGAGAGACCCAGTACTTC.